This T cell receptor beta chain was identified during a study of beta chain features in type 1 diabetes. The CDR3 sequence is 12 residues long. V was trimmed by 3 bases and J by 4 bases, leaving 7 bases between them. Germline CDR1 is SGHTA and CDR2 is FQGNSA. Stem cell-like memory, regulatory, central memory and naive CD4+ cells were sorted via CD45RO/CCR7/CD25/CD127/CD95/CD27. Expressed TCRB transcripts were sequenced because the isolated RNA had all been reverse transcribed beforehand. Naive, central memory and regulatory T cell samples yielded some 3.9 million reads on average. TCRdb's copy holds only in-frame clones and misses some; the assay was immunoSEQ multiplex PCR. The sample lists a few hundred thousand clones, roughly 12% occurring once. This clone occurred a few times. Its antigen remains unidentified. Study-level results: HLA effects on TCRB rearrangement stayed unresolved here. Compared to healthy donors, patients appeared to have naive, central memory and Treg TCRB repertoires that were more alike. Shorter TCRB CDR3s, moderately but significantly so, marked every one of the four CD4+ subsets in Type 1 diabetes patients.

The V and J genes are TRBV7-2 and TRBJ2-7; tentatively, D is TRBD2 (5 bases). What was sequenced was naive CD4+ T cells from blood. This sequence was found in a woman younger than 35 with type 1 diabetes. The CDR3 DNA sequence: TGTGCCAGCAGCTTGAGGGTTTACGAGCAGTACTTC. Encoded protein: CASSLRVYEQYF.